This T cell receptor (beta chain) comes out of a study of immune characterization of retroperitoneal liposarcoma. This clonotype ranks as medium-sized. Germline V gives CDR1 SSHAT, CDR2 FNYEAQ (reference sequence). The V end was cut by 2 bases, the J end by 6 bases, with 10 bases between. This CDR3 comprises 13 residues. TCRdb reprocessed the PCR reads via MiXCR and lists one record per CDR3 protein. The sample includes around 4,600 distinct CDR3 sequences, around a third of them seen just once. This receptor was obtained from a female donor with retroperitoneal liposarcoma. The genes are TRBV7-7 and TRBJ2-5, with D maybe TRBD1 (5 bases). Source material: tumor tissue. CDR3 sequence (DNA): TGTGCCAGCAGCTTAAGACAGAGCCAGACCCAGTACTTC. The encoded protein is CASSLRQSQTQYF.